Given below is one T cell receptor (beta chain) in context. Profiled with immunoSEQ multiplex PCR; TCRdb holds only in-frame clones, not every one. This table has roughly 340,000 clones, 75% to 90% appearing once. Germline lookup yields CDR1 SGHKS and CDR2 YYEKEE (reference sequence). The CDR3 is made up of 15 amino acids. V dropped 2 bases and J dropped 1 base, with 11 bases sitting between them. This sample was taken from a study of blood T cell repertoires in COVID-19. On the study more broadly: Both acute and convalescent COVID-19 samples were obtained from the United States, Italy and Spain.

J is TRBJ2-3 and V is TRBV5-5; D gene unclear. The source material was PBMCs or T cells enriched from blood (not recorded which). The receptor was derived from a man aged 18 to 35 who had recovered from COVID-19. The CDR3 nucleotides are TGTGCCAGCAGCTTATTTATACTCCGCACAGATACGCAGTATTTT. It translates to CASSLFILRTDTQYF.